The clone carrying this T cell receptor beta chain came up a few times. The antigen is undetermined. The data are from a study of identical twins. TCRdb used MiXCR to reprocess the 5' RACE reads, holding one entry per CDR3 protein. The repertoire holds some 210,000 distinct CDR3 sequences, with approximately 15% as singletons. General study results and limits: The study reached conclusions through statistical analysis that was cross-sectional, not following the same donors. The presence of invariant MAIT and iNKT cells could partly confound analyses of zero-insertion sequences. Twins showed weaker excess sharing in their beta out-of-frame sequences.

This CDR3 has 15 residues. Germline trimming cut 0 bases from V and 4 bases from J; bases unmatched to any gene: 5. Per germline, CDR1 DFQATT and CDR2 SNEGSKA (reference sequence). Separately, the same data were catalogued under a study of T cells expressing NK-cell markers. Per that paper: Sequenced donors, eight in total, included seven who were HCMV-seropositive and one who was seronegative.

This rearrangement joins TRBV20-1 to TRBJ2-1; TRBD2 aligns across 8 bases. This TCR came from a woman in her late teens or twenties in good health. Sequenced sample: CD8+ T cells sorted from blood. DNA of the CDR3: TGCAGTGCTAGAGATACACTAGCGGTATACAATGAGCAGTTCTTC. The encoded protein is CSARDTLAVYNEQFF.